The 10 T cell receptor beta chains in this list originate from one sample, sequenced in a study of T cell changes during pregnancy in multiple sclerosis (dated by TCRdb to about 2019). Libraries were prepared through the immunoSEQ multiplex PCR assay. This immuneACCESS table, as held by TCRdb, lists in-frame sequences with V and J called but not all clones. Of the missing ones, under half trace to an unresolved V gene in checked studies; the others have no known cause. For this sample there are roughly 11,000 clones; around four fifths appear just once. About 11% of the sample goes to the ten largest clones. The sequenced sample was CD8+ T cells from peripheral blood mononuclear cells, obtained after pregnancy. Source of these receptors: a female donor in good health, enrolled as a control in a pregnancy study.

The rearrangement joins TRBV6-1 to TRBJ2-2, with 10 bases lining up with TRBD2. Germline CDR1 MNHNS, CDR2 SASEGT. There are 16 residues in the CDR3. The V gene end was trimmed by 3 bases and the J gene end by 5 bases; junction bases not matched to a gene: 6. This CDR3 reads CASSDPGLAWTGELFF. CDR3 coding DNA: TGTGCCAGCAGTGACCCGGGACTAGCGTGGACCGGGGAGCTGTTTTTT.

This chain joins TRBV5-1 and TRBJ2-7, with a tentative D call TRBD1 (6 bases). V dropped 3 bases and J dropped 5 bases, with 15 bases sitting between them. CDR3 length equals 14 residues. The germline gives CDR1 SGHRS, CDR2 YFSETQ. The CDR3 loop is CASSSQGFRNEQYF. The DNA for the CDR3 is TGCGCCAGCAGCTCACAGGGCTTTAGGAACGAGCAGTACTTC.

The rearrangement joins TRBV7-9 to TRBJ1-1; perhaps TRBD1 as D (5 bases). In germline, CDR1 is SEHNR, CDR2 FQNEAQ (reference sequence). The ends were cut back, 5 bases at V and 1 base at J, with 20 bases in the middle. This CDR3 has 17 residues. DNA for the CDR3: TGTGCCAGCAGCAGCCGGGGGACCCCGGCCGCGAACACTGAAGCTTTCTTT. It specifies CASSSRGTPAANTEAFF. Combining the CDR3 with reference TRBV7-9 and TRBJ1-1 gives the whole variable domain DTGVSQNPRHKITKRGQNVTFRCDPISEHNRLYWYRQTLGQGPEFLTYFQNEAQLEKSRLLSDRFSAERPKGSFSTLEIQRTEQGDSAMYLCASSSRGTPAANTEAFFGQGTRLTVV.

V and J are TRBV7-9 and TRBJ2-2, with D unresolved. The CDR3 length is 14 residues. V dropped 1 base and J dropped 6 bases, with 9 bases sitting between them. CDR1 is SEHNR, CDR2 FQNEAQ, per germline (reference sequence). CDR3 in amino acids: CASSLVVSSGELFF. The CDR3 bases are TGTGCCAGCAGCTTAGTAGTGTCTTCCGGGGAGCTGTTTTTT.

The chain uses TRBV6-5 and TRBJ2-7, with D unresolved. Germline CDR1 reads MNHEY; CDR2 reads SVGAGI. This CDR3 is built from 14 residues. V lost 0 bases, J lost 2 bases, and 8 bases lay in between. The CDR3 spells CASSYSISAYEQYF. The CDR3, as DNA: TGTGCCAGCAGTTACTCGATAAGCGCCTACGAGCAGTACTTC.

CDR3 nucleotides: TGTGCCAGCAGGGGACAGGCCACCGGGGAGCTGTTTTTT. It is translated as CASRGQATGELFF. This chain connects TRBV9 to TRBJ2-2; 8 bases agree with TRBD1. Germline trimming cut 5 bases from V and 4 bases from J; bases unmatched to any gene: 1. Per germline, CDR1 SGDLS and CDR2 YYNGEE. There are 13 residues in the CDR3.

V usage is TRBV28 and J usage is TRBJ2-7, with a possible D match to TRBD1 (5 bases). In germline, CDR1 is MDHEN, CDR2 SYDVKM. Trimming removed 8 bases from V and 3 bases from J, with 11 bases in between. This CDR3 has 12 amino acids. The CDR3 DNA reads TGTGCCAGCGGCGACAGCGACTACGAGCAGTACTTC. This encodes CASGDSDYEQYF.

The chain recombines TRBV19 with TRBJ2-1; 7 bases align to TRBD2. The CDR3 runs 16 residues. Trimming cost V 4 bases and J 0 bases; bases outside gene matches: 6. The V gene's germline CDR1 is LNHDA and CDR2 SQIVND (reference sequence). The CDR3 spells CASSNAGVSSYNEQFF. In DNA, the CDR3 is TGTGCCAGTAGTAACGCGGGGGTAAGCTCCTACAATGAGCAGTTCTTC.

V and J are TRBV29-1 and TRBJ2-3; tentative D call: TRBD1 (6 bases). Germline assignment: CDR1 SQVTM and CDR2 ANQGSEA. V gave up 7 bases and J gave up 7 bases, with 27 bases separating them. The CDR3 totals 16 residues. The chain's CDR3 is CSALLAWWGPKNTQYF. The CDR3 DNA sequence: TGCAGCGCGCTCCTAGCTTGGTGGGGGCCTAAGAATACGCAGTATTTT.

This clone was detected a few times. This chain uses TRBV6-4 with TRBJ2-5; a possible D gene is TRBD2 (5 bases). Germline-derived CDR1 and CDR2 are MRHNA and SNTAGT. CDR3 length: 14 amino acids. V was cut by 3 bases and J by 2 bases, with 10 bases left in between. CDR3: CASSEVGGQETQYF. The CDR3 DNA follows: TGTGCCAGCAGTGAAGTTGGCGGGCAAGAGACCCAGTACTTC.